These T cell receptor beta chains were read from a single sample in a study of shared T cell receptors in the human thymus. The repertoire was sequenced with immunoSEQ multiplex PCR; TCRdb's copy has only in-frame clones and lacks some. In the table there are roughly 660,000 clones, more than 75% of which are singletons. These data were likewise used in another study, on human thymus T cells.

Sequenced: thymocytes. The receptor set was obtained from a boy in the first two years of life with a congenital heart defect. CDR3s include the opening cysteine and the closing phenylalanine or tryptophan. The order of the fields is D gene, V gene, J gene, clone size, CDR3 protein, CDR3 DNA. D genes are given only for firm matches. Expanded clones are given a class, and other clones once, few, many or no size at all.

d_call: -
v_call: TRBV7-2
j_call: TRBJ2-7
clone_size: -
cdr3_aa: CASSMSGERPTHYEQYF
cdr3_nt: TGTGCCAGCAGCATGTCGGGAGAGCGACCTACACACTACGAGCAGTACTTC

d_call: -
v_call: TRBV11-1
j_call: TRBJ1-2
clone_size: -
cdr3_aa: CASPGPGSGYTF
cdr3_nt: TGTGCCAGCCCAGGGCCCGGTAGTGGCTACACCTTC

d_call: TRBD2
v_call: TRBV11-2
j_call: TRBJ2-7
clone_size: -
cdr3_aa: CASSPTTGLAAIYEQYF
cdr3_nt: TGTGCCAGCAGCCCAACGACCGGACTAGCGGCTATCTACGAGCAGTACTTC

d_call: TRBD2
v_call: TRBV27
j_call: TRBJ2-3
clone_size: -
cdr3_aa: CASSLWWRAGLAGNLTDTQYF
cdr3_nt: TGTGCCAGCAGTTTATGGTGGCGGGCCGGTCTAGCGGGAAACCTCACAGATACGCAGTATTTT

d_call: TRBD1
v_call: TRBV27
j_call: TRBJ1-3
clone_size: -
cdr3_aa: CASSSGQGYSGNTIYF
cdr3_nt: TGTGCCAGCAGTTCCGGACAGGGATACTCTGGAAACACCATATATTTT

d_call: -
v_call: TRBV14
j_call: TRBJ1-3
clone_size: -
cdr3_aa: CASSPGLISIYF
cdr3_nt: TGTGCCAGCAGCCCGGGACTTATTTCCATATATTTT

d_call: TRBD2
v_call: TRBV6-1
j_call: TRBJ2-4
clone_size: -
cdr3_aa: CASSEGLAETIAKNIQYF
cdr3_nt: TGTGCCAGCAGTGAAGGTCTAGCGGAAACGATAGCCAAAAACATTCAGTACTTC

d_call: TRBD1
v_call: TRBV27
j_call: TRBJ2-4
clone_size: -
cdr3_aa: CASNRTGNSPGAKNIQYF
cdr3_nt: TGTGCCAGCAACCGGACAGGGAACTCTCCCGGGGCCAAAAACATTCAGTACTTC

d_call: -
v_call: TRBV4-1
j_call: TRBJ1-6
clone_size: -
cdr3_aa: CASSQESSYNSPLHF
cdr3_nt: TGCGCCAGCAGCCAAGAGAGCTCCTATAATTCACCCCTCCACTTT

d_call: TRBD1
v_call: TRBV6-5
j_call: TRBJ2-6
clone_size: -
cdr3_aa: CASSYARGLGANVLTF
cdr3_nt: TGTGCCAGCAGTTACGCCAGGGGGCTTGGGGCCAACGTCCTGACTTTC

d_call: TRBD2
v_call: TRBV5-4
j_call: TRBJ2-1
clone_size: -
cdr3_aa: CASSLPWSGVSSYNEQFF
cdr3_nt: TGTGCCAGCAGCTTGCCCTGGAGCGGGGTTAGCTCCTACAATGAGCAGTTCTTC

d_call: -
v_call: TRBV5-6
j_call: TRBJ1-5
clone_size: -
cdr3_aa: CASSHTGYSNQPQHF
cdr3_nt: TGTGCCAGCAGCCACACAGGGTATAGCAATCAGCCCCAGCATTTT

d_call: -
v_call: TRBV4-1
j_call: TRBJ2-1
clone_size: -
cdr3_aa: CASSQDVNEQFF
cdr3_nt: TGCGCCAGCAGCCAAGATGTAAATGAGCAGTTCTTC

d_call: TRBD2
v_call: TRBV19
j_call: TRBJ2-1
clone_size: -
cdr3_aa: CASSMVLAGYNEQFF
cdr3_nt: TGTGCCAGTAGTATGGTACTAGCGGGCTACAATGAGCAGTTCTTC

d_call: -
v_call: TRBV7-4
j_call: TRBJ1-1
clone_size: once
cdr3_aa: CASSLGEGGLMNTEAFF
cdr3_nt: TGTGCCAGCAGCTTAGGGGAGGGGGGGCTCATGAACACTGAAGCTTTCTTT

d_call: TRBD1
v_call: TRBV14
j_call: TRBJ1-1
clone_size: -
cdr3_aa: CASSQPKTGVTEAFF
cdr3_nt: TGTGCCAGCAGCCAGCCCAAGACAGGGGTCACTGAAGCTTTCTTT

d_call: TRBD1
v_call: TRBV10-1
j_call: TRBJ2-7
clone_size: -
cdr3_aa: CASRRDSAAYEQYF
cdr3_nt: TGCGCCAGCAGGAGGGACAGCGCCGCCTACGAGCAGTACTTC

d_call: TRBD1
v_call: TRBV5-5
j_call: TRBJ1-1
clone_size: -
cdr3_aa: CASTPRGRNTEAFF
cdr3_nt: TGTGCCAGCACCCCAAGGGGGCGGAACACTGAAGCTTTCTTT

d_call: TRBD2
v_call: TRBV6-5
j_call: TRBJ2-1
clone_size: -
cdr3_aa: CASSHTSGRRNEQFF
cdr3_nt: TGTGCCAGCAGTCACACTAGCGGGAGGCGGAATGAGCAGTTCTTC

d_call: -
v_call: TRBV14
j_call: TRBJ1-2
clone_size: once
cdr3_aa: CASSRTPYGYTF
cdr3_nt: TGTGCCAGCAGCCGGACACCCTATGGCTACACCTTC

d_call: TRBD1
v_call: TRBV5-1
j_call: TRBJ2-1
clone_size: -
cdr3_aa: CASSLAWGDRRVDEQFF
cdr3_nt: TGCGCCAGCAGCTTGGCCTGGGGGGACAGGAGGGTCGATGAGCAGTTCTTC

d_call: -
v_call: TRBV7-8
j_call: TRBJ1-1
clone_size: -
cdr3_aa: CASSLDTHRRNTEAFF
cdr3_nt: TGTGCCAGCAGCTTAGATACCCACAGGAGGAACACTGAAGCTTTCTTT

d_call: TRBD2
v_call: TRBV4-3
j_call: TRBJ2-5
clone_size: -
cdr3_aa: CASSQDWDSGREETQYF
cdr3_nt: TGCGCCAGCAGCCAAGATTGGGATAGCGGGAGGGAAGAGACCCAGTACTTC

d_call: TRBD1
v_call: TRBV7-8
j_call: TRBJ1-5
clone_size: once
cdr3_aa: CASSLDGTAYYSNQPQHF
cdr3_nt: TGTGCCAGCAGCTTAGATGGGACAGCATATTATAGCAATCAGCCCCAGCATTTT

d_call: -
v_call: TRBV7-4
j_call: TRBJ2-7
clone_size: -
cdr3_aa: CASNPRVRRGSYEQYF
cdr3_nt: TGTGCCAGCAACCCCAGGGTGCGGCGGGGCTCCTACGAGCAGTACTTC

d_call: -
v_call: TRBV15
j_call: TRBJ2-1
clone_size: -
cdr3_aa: CATSRTRLGQGPYNEQFF
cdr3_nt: TGTGCCACCAGCAGAACCCGCCTGGGGCAGGGGCCATACAATGAGCAGTTCTTC